The clone carrying this T cell receptor (beta chain) was recorded a few times. Its target is unknown. The data derive from a study of T cells in localized non-small cell lung cancer. Sequencing was performed with immunoSEQ multiplex PCR; in TCRdb, only in-frame clones are kept and a portion is missing. This sample has around 36,000 clones, with roughly 77% found just once. Findings of the study overall: With higher T cell density in blood came longer overall survival.

Sequenced here: PBMCs, sampled before any cancer treatment. This receptor was obtained from a woman aged 40-69 years with stage II squamous cell lung carcinoma.

Here the CDR3 DNA reads TGTGCCAGCAGTTTATCAGGGGGAGTTGGCTACACCTTC. It specifies CASSLSGGVGYTF. J is TRBJ1-2 and V is TRBV6-5; TRBD1 matches 7 bases. CDR3 length: 13 amino acids. Losses at the gene ends were 4 bases for V and 7 bases for J; bases not matched to a gene: 6. Germline V lookup: CDR1 MNHEY, CDR2 SVGAGI.